The 27 T cell receptor beta chains below come from one sample, sequenced in a study of blood T cell repertoires in COVID-19 (TCRdb year 2020). Libraries were made using the immunoSEQ multiplex PCR assay. Drawn from immuneACCESS, this table holds only the in-frame rearrangements with V and J called that TCRdb kept. Clones are partly lost; checked studies trace under half to an unresolved V gene and leave the rest unexplained. The sample table shows approximately 180,000 clones, and approximately 81% are seen once. Of the sample, about 20% is held by the ten largest clones. Sequenced material: peripheral blood. The receptors here all came from a person aged 70 to 80 with COVID-19, enrolled during active disease.

The V call is TRBV7-3, the J call TRBJ2-3, with D perhaps TRBD2 (6 bases). This CDR3 contains 14 residues. V lost 1 base and J 6 bases, leaving 11 bases between the germline ends. In germline, CDR1 is SGHTA, CDR2 FQGTGA. The CDR3, as DNA: TGTGCCAGCAGCTTAAGGGATGGGAGGGATACGCAGTATTTT. It codes for CASSLRDGRDTQYF.

This chain uses TRBV5-4 with TRBJ1-4; tentative D call: TRBD1 (6 bases). Germline CDR1 and CDR2: SGHNT and YYREEE (reference sequence). V was cut by 0 bases and J by 2 bases, with 8 bases left in between. This CDR3 has 15 amino acids. The chain's CDR3 is CASSLDRATNEKLFF. The CDR3 DNA sequence: TGTGCCAGCAGCTTGGACAGGGCCACTAATGAAAAACTGTTTTTT.

V and J are TRBV7-2 and TRBJ2-3; D uncertain. V lost 5 bases, J lost 0 bases, and 3 bases lay in between. The CDR3 length is 12 residues. Germline lookup yields CDR1 SGHTA and CDR2 FQGNSA. The CDR3 DNA follows: TGTGCCAGCAGCGAGAGCACAGATACGCAGTATTTT. It specifies CASSESTDTQYF.

The chain links TRBV24-1 to TRBJ2-5; D is ambiguous. The CDR3 loop spans 15 amino acids. Germline CDR1 and CDR2: KGHDR and SFDVKD. V was trimmed by 4 bases and J by 2 bases, leaving 13 bases between them. As DNA, the CDR3 is TGTGCCACCAGTGACGCCGACAAGGCTCAAGAGACCCAGTACTTC. Residues: CATSDADKAQETQYF.

V usage is TRBV28 and J usage is TRBJ2-1; 8 nucleotides align to TRBD1. Germline loops: CDR1 MDHEN, CDR2 SYDVKM. The CDR3 totals 14 residues. The ends lost 7 bases at V and 5 bases at J; junction bases unmatched: 7. The CDR3, as DNA: TGTGCCAGCACCCCAGGGGGCAGCCACAATGAGCAGTTCTTC. This gives the protein CASTPGGSHNEQFF.

This sequence joins TRBV6-6 and TRBJ1-6; the D gene is possibly TRBD1 (6 bases). Germline lookup yields CDR1 MNHNY and CDR2 SVGAGI (reference sequence). The CDR3 is 14 residues long. V dropped 4 bases and J dropped 5 bases, with 9 bases sitting between them. CDR3 nucleotides: TGTGCCAGCAGTTGGACAGCCAATAATTCACCCCTCCACTTT. Amino acids: CASSWTANNSPLHF.

The rearrangement links TRBV19 to TRBJ1-5; 7 bases match TRBD1. Germline loops: CDR1 LNHDA, CDR2 SQIVND (reference sequence). There are 17 residues in the CDR3. V trimming: 5 bases; J trimming: 0 bases; junction bases outside the gene matches: 10. The DNA for the CDR3 is TGTGCCAGTAGTGGGGCCCGGGACAGAATTAGCAATCAGCCCCAGCATTTT. Protein product: CASSGARDRISNQPQHF. The entire variable domain, with the rest obtained from reference TRBV19 and TRBJ1-5, is as follows: DGGITQSPKYLFRKEGQNVTLSCEQNLNHDAMYWYRQDPGQGLRLIYYSQIVNDFQKGDIAEGYSVSREKKESFPLTVTSAQKNPTAFYLCASSGARDRISNQPQHFGDGTRLSIL.

The chain combines TRBV6-5 with TRBJ2-1; no clear D. CDR1 and CDR2 (germline): MNHEY, SVGAGI. Trimming took 7 bases from V and 7 from J, leaving 14 bases between them. The CDR3 extends over 13 amino acids. CDR3 nucleotide sequence: TGTGCCAGCACGGGTCCGGTCAGTAATGAGCAGTTCTTC. It codes for CASTGPVSNEQFF.

CDR3 sequence: CATSDTGQNNQPQHF. The CDR3 region has the DNA TGTGCCACCAGTGATACCGGACAGAACAATCAGCCCCAGCATTTT. The chain links TRBV24-1 to TRBJ1-5; D perhaps matches TRBD1 (6 bases). This CDR3 comprises 15 residues. Germline lookup yields CDR1 KGHDR and CDR2 SFDVKD. Trimming stripped 3 bases from V and 3 bases from J, with 11 bases between.

This clone came up a few times. This chain joins TRBV3-1 (or the pseudogene TRBV3-2) and TRBJ2-7, with a weak D call TRBD1 (5 bases). Deletions cut 4 bases from V and 3 bases from J, with 22 bases between. The CDR3 contains 17 residues. The V gene's germline CDR1 is LGHDT and CDR2 YNNKEL (reference sequence). CDR3 in DNA: TGTGCCAGCAGCCTCCTGGGTCTTGGGGCGCTTTACTACGAGCAGTACTTC. Its translation: CASSLLGLGALYYEQYF.

J is TRBJ2-1 and V is TRBV5-4, with D possibly TRBD2 on 5 matching bases. CDR1 SGHNT and CDR2 YYREEE come from the germline V gene (reference sequence). There are 16 residues in the CDR3. The V end lost 1 base, the J end lost 1 base, and 12 bases lay between the germline ends. CDR3 sequence: CASSLIGRDSYNEQFF. The DNA for the CDR3 is TGTGCCAGCAGCTTGATCGGCCGGGATTCCTACAATGAGCAGTTCTTC.

J is TRBJ1-5 and V is TRBV7-6; maybe TRBD1 (6 bases). The CDR3 length is 13 residues. V shed 8 bases and J shed 7 bases, with 15 bases lying between them. CDR1 is SGHVS and CDR2 is FNYEAQ in the germline V gene. The chain's CDR3 is CASGRGQGQPQHF. Written as DNA, the CDR3 is TGTGCCAGCGGAAGGGGCCAGGGGCAGCCCCAGCATTTT.

The rearrangement uses TRBV16 and TRBJ1-2, with D maybe TRBD1 (6 bases). The V end lost 5 bases, the J end lost 5 bases, and 18 bases lay between the germline ends. The CDR3 has 15 residues. CDR1 KGHSY and CDR2 FQNENV come from the germline V gene. CDR3 coding DNA: TGTGCCAGCAGCTACATCGACAGGCTGATGTATGGCTACACCTTC. Protein: CASSYIDRLMYGYTF. Full variable domain (missing parts from reference TRBV16 and TRBJ1-2): GEEVAQTPKHLVRGEGQKAKLYCAPIKGHSYVFWYQQVLKNEFKFLISFQNENVFDETGMPKERFSAKCLPNSPCSLEIQATKLEDSAVYFCASSYIDRLMYGYTFGSGTRLTVV.

This sequence joins TRBV7-2 and TRBJ1-5; D possibly corresponds to TRBD1 (5 bases). Germline V lookup: CDR1 SGHTA, CDR2 FQGNSA. Trimming shortened V by 4 bases and J by 3 bases, and 13 bases separated the two germline ends. The CDR3 sequence is 15 residues long. In DNA form, the CDR3 reads TGTGCCAGCAGCTCCCAAGCAGGGAACAATCAGCCCCAGCATTTT. Protein: CASSSQAGNNQPQHF.

This rearrangement joins TRBV5-1 to TRBJ1-1, with 10 positions matching TRBD1. Losses at the gene ends were 3 bases for V and 4 bases for J; bases not matched to a gene: 9. Germline assignment: CDR1 SGHRS and CDR2 YFSETQ. The length of the CDR3 is 16 residues. CDR3 loop: CASSSGTGVIVTEAFF. The CDR3 DNA reads as TGCGCCAGCAGCTCCGGGACAGGGGTTATAGTCACTGAAGCTTTCTTT. Using reference TRBV5-1 and TRBJ1-1 for the parts outside the CDR3, the full variable domain is KAGVTQTPRYLIKTRGQQVTLSCSPISGHRSVSWYQQTPGQGLQFLFEYFSETQRNKGNFPGRFSGRQFSNSRSEMNVSTLELGDSALYLCASSSGTGVIVTEAFFGQGTRLTVV.

The count of this clone is one. The gene calls are TRBV5-1 and TRBJ1-6; 10 bases are shared with TRBD1. The V and J ends lost 0 bases and 10 bases, in that order; junction bases with no gene match: 10. The CDR3 is 17 amino acids. Germline V gene sequence: CDR1 SGHRS, CDR2 YFSETQ. CDR3 sequence reads: CASSLGDRGLSRSPLHF. For the CDR3, the DNA is TGCGCCAGCAGCTTGGGAGACAGGGGGCTTAGTCGATCACCCCTCCACTTT.

The V and J genes are TRBV6-5 and TRBJ1-5; D may be TRBD1 (5 bases). This CDR3 contains 15 residues. V dropped 7 bases and J dropped 4 bases, with 17 bases sitting between them. The V gene's germline CDR1 is MNHEY and CDR2 SVGAGI. The CDR3 protein is CASIPSGGANQPQHF. Written as DNA, the CDR3 is TGTGCCAGCATCCCAAGCGGGGGAGCGAATCAGCCCCAGCATTTT.

A note on this clone: At one of its ends the junction is not consistent with the germline gene, which may arise from a read error. The chain has TRBV29-1 and TRBJ1-4; 8 bases map to TRBD1. CDR3 length: 15 residues. Per the germline V gene, CDR1 is SQVTM and CDR2 is ANQGSEA. The CDR3 protein is CSVQDRGPTNEKLFF. CDR3 coding DNA: TGCAGCGTTCAAGACAGGGGCCCAACTAATGAAAAACTGTTTTTT.

The chain couples TRBV6-2 or TRBV6-3 to TRBJ2-1, with TRBD2 as a possible D gene (6 bases). The CDR3 consists of 16 residues. Trimming took off 4 bases at V and 9 bases at J, with 22 bases between the two ends. Per germline, CDR1 MNHEY and CDR2 SVGEGT. CDR3 amino acids: CASSSERVIIRSEQFF. DNA for the CDR3: TGTGCCAGCAGTTCTGAGCGGGTTATCATCCGCAGTGAGCAGTTCTTC.

In regard to this clone: The sample holds other DNA sequences that translate to the same CDR3. The chain combines TRBV6-2 or TRBV6-3 with TRBJ2-7; perhaps TRBD2 as D (5 bases). The germline V gene encodes CDR1 MNHEY and CDR2 SVGEGT. The CDR3 has 14 amino acids. The V gene lost 2 bases and the J gene lost 4 bases, with 12 bases spanning the gap. The CDR3 DNA reads TGTGCCAGCAGTTACCTCGAGGGCTCGTACGAGCAGTACTTC. It codes for CASSYLEGSYEQYF.

The chain couples TRBV7-2 to TRBJ1-2; no clear D gene. Germline values: CDR1 SGHTA, CDR2 FQGNSA. The CDR3 extends over 14 amino acids. The V end was cut by 1 base, the J end by 0 bases, with 6 bases between. CDR3 residues: CASSLGRSNYGYTF. The CDR3 bases are TGTGCCAGCAGCTTAGGGAGATCTAACTATGGCTACACCTTC.

The chain recombines TRBV19 with TRBJ2-7; 7 positions agree with TRBD1. The V segment lost 4 bases and the J segment 5 bases; nucleotides outside the gene matches: 2. From germline, CDR1 is LNHDA and CDR2 SQIVND (reference sequence). The CDR3 extends over 12 amino acids. The CDR3 is CASSTDRDEQYF. In nucleotides, the CDR3 is TGTGCCAGTAGTACAGACAGGGACGAGCAGTACTTC.

The chain is built from TRBV28 and TRBJ1-2, with D maybe TRBD1 (6 bases). Per germline, CDR1 MDHEN and CDR2 SYDVKM. V was cut by 6 bases and J by 4 bases, with 18 bases left in between. The CDR3 consists of 15 residues. The CDR3 sequence: CASRLTGHLLYGYTF. CDR3 coding DNA: TGTGCCAGCAGGCTGACAGGCCACCTTCTCTATGGCTACACCTTC.

A few counts support this clone. The chain employs TRBV7-2 and TRBJ2-2; tentative D call: TRBD2 (6 bases). Germline V gene data show CDR1 as SGHTA and CDR2 as FQGNSA. The CDR3 extends over 15 amino acids. V was shortened by 1 base and J by 6 bases, with 12 bases between the two germline ends. CDR3 protein: CASSLDRGSPGELFF. CDR3 in DNA: TGTGCCAGCAGCTTAGACCGGGGGTCCCCCGGGGAGCTGTTTTTT.

The genes are TRBV2 and TRBJ2-7; TRBD2 matches 8 bases. The germline gives CDR1 SNHLY, CDR2 FYNNEI. V was pared by 7 bases and J by 2 bases, with 7 bases of the junction left unmatched. The CDR3 runs 14 residues. The CDR3 protein is CASTPGGTTYEQYF. The CDR3 nucleotides read TGTGCCAGCACACCGGGAGGGACAACCTACGAGCAGTACTTC.

This chain connects TRBV7-2 to TRBJ2-7, with TRBD1 matching over 9 bases. Germline trimming cut 4 bases from V and 6 bases from J; bases unmatched to any gene: 10. The CDR3 length is 15 residues. The germline V gene encodes CDR1 SGHTA and CDR2 FQGNSA. The CDR3 reads CASSSQPGQGSEQYF. DNA for the CDR3: TGTGCCAGCAGCTCACAACCGGGACAGGGTAGCGAGCAGTACTTC.

The V and J genes are TRBV3-1 (or the pseudogene TRBV3-2) and TRBJ2-3, with 8 bases aligning to TRBD2. The J segment lost 3 bases and the V segment lost 2 bases, leaving 4 bases of the junction unmatched. This CDR3 region has 15 residues. Germline V gives CDR1 LGHDT, CDR2 YNNKEL (reference sequence). The CDR3 protein is CASSQSGLATDTQYF. Written as DNA, the CDR3 is TGTGCCAGCAGCCAAAGCGGACTAGCTACAGATACGCAGTATTTT.